One T cell receptor (beta chain) is described in this entry. Germline V gives CDR1 SGHDT, CDR2 YYEEEE. This CDR3 region has 15 residues. The entry originates in a study of monozygotic twins with inflammatory bowel disease. Reprocessing the 5' RACE reads, TCRdb reports a single entry for every CDR3 protein and omits DNA. The sample table includes some 130,000 distinct CDR3 sequences. The clonotype was recovered from a human donor with ulcerative colitis or Crohn's disease, or a healthy co-twin of an affected twin (not recorded which). Sample: blood. The chain carries TRBV5-6 and TRBJ2-7; TCRdb's D call of TRBD1 is untestable without DNA. The chain's CDR3 is CASSWGGTGSYEQYF. The full variable domain, its missing parts supplied by reference TRBV5-6 and TRBJ2-7, is DAGVTQSPTHLIKTRGQQVTLRCSPKSGHDTVSWYQQALGQGPQFIFQYYEEEERQRGNFPDRFSGHQFPNYSSELNVNALLLGDSALYLCASSWGGTGSYEQYFGPGTRLTVT.